The TCR beta chain described here comes from a study of blood T cells in healthy people across ages. Study-wide findings and caveats: With age, beta diversity per million T cells declined roughly linearly, significantly by around 43. The authors considered diversity estimates from one million T cells to be underestimates.

CDR1 and CDR2 from the germline V gene are SGHTA and FQGTGA. The V end lost 1 base, the J end lost 4 bases, and 14 bases lay between the germline ends. This CDR3 has 15 residues. Primers used in a second PCR of roughly 6 to 11 cycles were a sample-barcoded 5' primer and a J-beta primer mix. TCRdb re-called the 5' RACE reads with MiXCR, one entry per CDR3 protein. Counted here are some 920,000 distinct CDR3 sequences, roughly half occurring once; the ten biggest clones make up roughly 23%. Of note for this clonotype: Its antigen is not known.

The chain is built from TRBV7-3 and TRBJ2-7; no firm D call. Sequenced sample: blood. The receptor was derived from a woman aged 60 to 75 in good health. The CDR3 bases are TGTGCCAGCAGCTTAAGGCCAGGAGAGGTGTACGAGCAGTACTTC. The encoded protein is CASSLRPGEVYEQYF.